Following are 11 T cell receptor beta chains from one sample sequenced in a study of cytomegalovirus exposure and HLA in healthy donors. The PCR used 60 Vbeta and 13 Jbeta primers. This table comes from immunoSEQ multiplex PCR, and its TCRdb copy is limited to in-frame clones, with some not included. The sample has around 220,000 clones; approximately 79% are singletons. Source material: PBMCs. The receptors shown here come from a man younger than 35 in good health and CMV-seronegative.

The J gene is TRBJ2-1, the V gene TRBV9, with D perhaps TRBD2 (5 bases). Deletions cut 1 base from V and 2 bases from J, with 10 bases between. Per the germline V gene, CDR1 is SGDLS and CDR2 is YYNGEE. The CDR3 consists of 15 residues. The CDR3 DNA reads TGTGCCAGCAGCGTAAGAGAGCGGCCCTACAATGAGCAGTTCTTC. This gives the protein CASSVRERPYNEQFF. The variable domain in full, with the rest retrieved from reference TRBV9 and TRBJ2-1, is DSGVTQTPKHLITATGQRVTLRCSPRSGDLSVYWYQQSLDQGLQFLIQYYNGEERAKGNILERFSAQQFPDLHSELNLSSLELGDSALYFCASSVRERPYNEQFFGPGTRLTVL.

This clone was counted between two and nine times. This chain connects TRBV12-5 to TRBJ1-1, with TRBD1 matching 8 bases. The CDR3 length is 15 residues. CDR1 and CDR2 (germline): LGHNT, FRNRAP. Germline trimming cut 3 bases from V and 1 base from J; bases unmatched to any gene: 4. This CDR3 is CASGFTGTGNTEAFF. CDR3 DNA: TGTGCTAGTGGTTTCACCGGGACAGGGAACACTGAAGCTTTCTTT.

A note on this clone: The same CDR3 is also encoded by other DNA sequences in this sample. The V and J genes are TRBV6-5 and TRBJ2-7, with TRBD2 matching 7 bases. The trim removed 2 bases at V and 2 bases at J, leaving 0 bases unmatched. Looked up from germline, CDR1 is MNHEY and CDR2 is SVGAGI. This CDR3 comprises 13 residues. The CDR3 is CASSYGTTYEQYF. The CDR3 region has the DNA TGTGCCAGCAGTTACGGGACTACCTACGAGCAGTACTTC.

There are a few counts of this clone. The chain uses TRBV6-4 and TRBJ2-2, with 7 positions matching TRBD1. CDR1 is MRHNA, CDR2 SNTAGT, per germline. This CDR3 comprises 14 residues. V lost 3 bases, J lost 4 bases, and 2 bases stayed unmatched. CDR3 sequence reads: CASSEGQSTGELFF. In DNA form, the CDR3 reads TGTGCCAGCAGTGAGGGACAGTCCACCGGGGAGCTGTTTTTT.

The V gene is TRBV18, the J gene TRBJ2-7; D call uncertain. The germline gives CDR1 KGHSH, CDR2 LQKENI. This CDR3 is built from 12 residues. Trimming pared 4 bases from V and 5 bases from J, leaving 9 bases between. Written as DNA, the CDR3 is TGTGCCAGCTCACGAGGAACTCACGAGCAGTACTTC. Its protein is CASSRGTHEQYF.

CDR3 residues: CASSTDMNTEAFF. The DNA of the CDR3 is TGTGCCAGTAGTACAGACATGAACACTGAAGCTTTCTTT. The chain uses TRBV19 and TRBJ1-1; D ambiguous. The germline V gene has CDR1 LNHDA and CDR2 SQIVND (reference sequence). The CDR3 is made up of 13 amino acids. Trimming cost V 4 bases and J 0 bases, with 6 bases left between them.

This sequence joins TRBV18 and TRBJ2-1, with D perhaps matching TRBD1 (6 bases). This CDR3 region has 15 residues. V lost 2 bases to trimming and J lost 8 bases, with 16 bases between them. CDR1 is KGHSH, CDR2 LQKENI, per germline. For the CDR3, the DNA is TGTGCCAGCTCACCAACAGGGCAAGCTTCGTATGAGCAGTTCTTC. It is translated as CASSPTGQASYEQFF.

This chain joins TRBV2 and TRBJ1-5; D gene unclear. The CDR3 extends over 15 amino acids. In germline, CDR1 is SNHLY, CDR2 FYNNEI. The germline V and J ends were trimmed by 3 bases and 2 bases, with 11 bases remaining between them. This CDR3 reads CASSDAGIGNQPQHF. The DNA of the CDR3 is TGTGCCAGCAGTGATGCGGGGATAGGCAATCAGCCCCAGCATTTT.

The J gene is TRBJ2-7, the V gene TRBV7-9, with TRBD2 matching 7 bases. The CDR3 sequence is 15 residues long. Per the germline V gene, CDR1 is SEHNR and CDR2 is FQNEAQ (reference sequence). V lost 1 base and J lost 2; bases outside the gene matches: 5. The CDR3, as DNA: TGTGCCAGCAGCTTAGGGCTGGGGGGGGCCTACGAGCAGTACTTC. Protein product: CASSLGLGGAYEQYF.

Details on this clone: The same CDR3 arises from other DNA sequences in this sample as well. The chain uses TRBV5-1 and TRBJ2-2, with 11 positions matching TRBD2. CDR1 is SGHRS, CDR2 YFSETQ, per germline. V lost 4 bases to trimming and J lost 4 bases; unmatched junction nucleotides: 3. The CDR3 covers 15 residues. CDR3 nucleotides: TGCGCCAGCAGCGGGACTAGCGGACGCACCGGGGAGCTGTTTTTT. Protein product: CASSGTSGRTGELFF.

The CDR3 here is CASSPQGTEAFF. The CDR3 DNA sequence: TGTGCCAGCAGCCCTCAGGGGACTGAAGCTTTCTTT. This chain connects TRBV13 to TRBJ1-1; TRBD1 might be the D (6 bases). This CDR3 is built from 12 residues. Germline lookup yields CDR1 PRHDT and CDR2 FYEKMQ (reference sequence). Trimming left V 5 bases short and J 5 bases short, with 9 bases between. The full variable domain, its missing parts supplied by reference TRBV13 and TRBJ1-1, is AAGVIQSPRHLIKEKRETATLKCYPIPRHDTVYWYQQGPGQDPQFLISFYEKMQSDKGSIPDRFSAQQFSDYHSELNMSSLELGDSALYFCASSPQGTEAFFGQGTRLTVV.